Listed below are T cell receptor beta chains from one sample, sequenced in a study of beta chain features in type 1 diabetes. Here immunoSEQ multiplex PCR was the method, and the copy in TCRdb shows in-frame clones only, minus some. The sample records roughly 340,000 clones, roughly 13% being singletons. Sample: naive CD4+ T cells from blood. All receptors come from a woman aged 18-30 years with type 1 diabetes. Each CDR3 is given with its conserved first and last residue. D genes are given only for firm matches. Part of the rows lack a size; the others show once, few, many or a class for expanded clones.

CDR3aa | CDR3nt | j_gene | d_gene | len | v_gene | abundance
CASGQGLNQPQHF | TGTGCCAGTGGACAGGGACTCAATCAGCCCCAGCATTTT | TRBJ1-5 | TRBD1 | 13 | TRBV19 | few
CASTGAAAETQYF | TGTGCCTCCACAGGGGCCGCCGCAGAGACCCAGTACTTC | TRBJ2-5 | TRBD1 | 13 | TRBV10-3 | NA
CASSYEGRYEQYF | TGTGCCAGCAGTTATGAGGGCCGCTACGAGCAGTACTTC | TRBJ2-7 | NA | 13 | TRBV6-6 | few
CASRPGLAGFGEQFF | TGCGCCAGCCGTCCGGGACTAGCGGGATTCGGTGAGCAGTTCTTC | TRBJ2-1 | TRBD2 | 15 | TRBV10-2 | NA
CAWSGLRTSGRGGEQFF | TGTGCCTGGAGTGGCCTCCGGACTAGCGGGAGAGGTGGTGAGCAGTTCTTC | TRBJ2-1 | TRBD2 | 17 | TRBV30 | NA
CASSQAILGLAGANEQFF | TGCGCCAGCAGCCAAGCTATCTTGGGACTAGCGGGAGCCAATGAGCAGTTCTTC | TRBJ2-1 | TRBD2 | 18 | TRBV4-1 | NA
CASSFNRGETQYF | TGTGCCAGCAGTTTCAACAGGGGGGAGACCCAGTACTTC | TRBJ2-5 | TRBD1 | 13 | TRBV27 | few
CASSPYKGAGETQYF | TGTGCCAGCAGCCCCTATAAGGGGGCGGGCGAGACCCAGTACTTC | TRBJ2-5 | TRBD1 | 15 | TRBV27 | NA
CASSLWGTVTSGNTIYF | TGTGCCAGCAGCTTATGGGGGACAGTTACCTCTGGAAACACCATATATTTT | TRBJ1-3 | TRBD1 | 17 | TRBV7-6 | NA
CASSGYGTAPGANVLTF | TGCGCCAGCAGCGGATACGGGACAGCTCCAGGGGCCAACGTCCTGACTTTC | TRBJ2-6 | TRBD1 | 17 | TRBV5-1 | NA
CASSPPPTGTAKYNEQFF | TGTGCCAGCAGTCCCCCCCCCACCGGGACAGCAAAGTACAATGAGCAGTTCTTC | TRBJ2-1 | TRBD1 | 18 | TRBV27 | NA
CASSQAWEETQYF | TGTGCCAGCAGCCAAGCATGGGAGGAGACCCAGTACTTC | TRBJ2-5 | NA | 13 | TRBV14 | NA
CASRPRQDPYNEQFF | TGTGCAAGTCGCCCCCGACAGGACCCCTACAATGAGCAGTTCTTC | TRBJ2-1 | NA | 15 | TRBV12-2 | few
CASRPLQYTEAFF | TGTGCCAGCCGCCCTCTACAGTACACTGAAGCTTTCTTT | TRBJ1-1 | NA | 13 | TRBV21-1 | NA
CASSRGNRNQPQHF | TGTGCCAGCAGCCGAGGGAACAGAAATCAGCCCCAGCATTTT | TRBJ1-5 | NA | 14 | TRBV7-9 | NA
CAKRQGREGYTF | TGTGCCAAGCGCCAAGGGAGAGAGGGCTACACCTTC | TRBJ1-2 | NA | 12 | TRBV19 | NA